What follows is one T cell receptor (beta chain) and its context. Antigen specificity is unknown. The record originates from a study of PD-1 blockade in mismatch repair-deficient tumors. Study details: All were previously treated, progressing patients with 12 mismatch repair-deficient cancer types. Study-wide points: Tumor-resident clones, often undetectable pretreatment in blood, expanded then contracted after pembrolizumab.

Clones were read by immunoSEQ multiplex PCR, and TCRdb kept only the in-frame ones, dropping some. The data show some 120,000 clones, about 88% seen once. All patients were mismatch repair deficient, assessed by either PCR or immunohistochemistry. TCRs were sequenced from a few patients responding to pembrolizumab. J lost 8 bases, V lost 5 bases, and 12 bases had no gene match. CDR3 length equals 15 residues. In germline, CDR1 is SNHLY, CDR2 FYNNEI. The chain is built from TRBV2 and TRBJ2-1; 7 bases are a match to TRBD1. The clonotype comes from an adult with mismatch repair-deficient cancer. Sequenced here: peripheral blood, sampled 44 weeks after starting pembrolizumab. CDR3 protein: CASSTSETGSDEQFF. CDR3 nucleotide sequence: TGTGCCAGCAGTACATCCGAGACAGGGAGTGATGAGCAGTTCTTC.